These T cell receptor beta chains were read from a single sample in a study of T cells in Graves' hyperthyroidism and ophthalmopathy. TCRdb reprocessed the multiplex PCR reads via MiXCR and lists one record per CDR3 protein. The sample contains some 400,000 distinct CDR3 sequences, approximately 19% of which appear only once. Sequenced sample: blood. The receptors originated from a woman aged 18-29 years with Graves' hyperthyroidism. The CDR3 runs from the conserved cysteine through the conserved F or W. D genes are given only for firm matches. Expanded clones are given a class, and other clones once, few, many or no size at all.

v_call	clone_size	d_call	j_call	cdr3_nt	cdr3_aa
TRBV20-1	many	TRBD2	TRBJ2-2	TGCAGTGCTAAGAGCGGGGGGGCGGCCGGGGAGCTGTTTTTT	CSAKSGGAAGELFF
TRBV12-3/TRBV12-4	once	.	TRBJ1-1	TGTGCCAGCAGCGAGTCGAACACTGAAGCTTTCTTT	CASSESNTEAFF
TRBV20-1	few	.	TRBJ1-1	TGCAGTGCTGGCGGTCTGAGAGGGACCCTCTTCGAAGCTTTCTTT	CSAGGLRGTLFEAFF
TRBV20-1	many	.	TRBJ1-5	TGCAGTGCTAGAGCCAGGGGTACTCAGCCCCAGCATTTT	CSARARGTQPQHF
TRBV30	many	.	TRBJ1-2	TGTGCCTGGAGCAGGGGAATTCGGGGCTATGGCTACACCTTC	CAWSRGIRGYGYTF
TRBV30	many	.	TRBJ1-1	TGTGCCTGGAGTATAAAATCTGGCACTGAAGCTTTCTTT	CAWSIKSGTEAFF
TRBV12-3/TRBV12-4	many	TRBD2	TRBJ2-5	TGTGCCAGCAGTTTAACTCGGACTAGCGAAGAGACCCAGTACTTC	CASSLTRTSEETQYF
TRBV9	many	.	TRBJ2-5	TGTGCCAGCAGCGTAGAGTTGACGGAGACCCAGTACTTC	CASSVELTETQYF
TRBV20-1	many	.	TRBJ2-2	TGCAGTGGGCTAGTGAACACCGGGGAGCTGTTTTTT	CSGLVNTGELFF
TRBV7-8	many	TRBD2	TRBJ2-5	TGTGCCAGCAGCTCCCCCGAGAACCCGACTAGCGGGGACCAAGAGACCCAGTACTTC	CASSSPENPTSGDQETQYF
TRBV6-1	many	TRBD2	TRBJ2-7	TGTGCCAGCATCGGGAGGCTCGATAGCTCCTACGAGCAGTACTTC	CASIGRLDSSYEQYF
TRBV13	many	.	TRBJ1-2	TGTGCCAGCTCCACGGATACCTATGGCTACACCTTC	CASSTDTYGYTF
TRBV4-2	.	TRBD1	TRBJ2-6	TGTGCCAGCAGCCCTAGGGGGACAGGGGGCAAAGTCTCTGGGGCCAACGTCCTGACTTTC	CASSPRGTGGKVSGANVLTF
TRBV19	many	TRBD1	TRBJ1-1	TGTGCCAGTAGTGTCAACAGGGGCATGAACACTGAAGCTTTCTTT	CASSVNRGMNTEAFF
TRBV6-4	many	.	TRBJ2-6	TGTGCCAGCAGTCCCACCGACAGCTTCTTTTACTCTGGGGCCAACGTCCTGACTTTC	CASSPTDSFFYSGANVLTF
TRBV10-3	.	.	TRBJ2-2	TGTGCCATCAGAGACTGGGGGGCGGCGAACACCGGGGAGCTGTTTTTT	CAIRDWGAANTGELFF
TRBV18	.	.	TRBJ1-2	TGTGCCAGCTCAGAACAGCCTAAAGCTAACTATGGCTACACCTTC	CASSEQPKANYGYTF
TRBV20-1	many	.	TRBJ2-2	TGCAGTGCTGGAATCAGGGACACCGGGGAGCTGTTTTTT	CSAGIRDTGELFF
TRBV6-2/TRBV6-3	.	.	TRBJ2-7	TGTGCCAGCAGGCCCGGTAGGGGCTCCTACGAGCAGTACTTC	CASRPGRGSYEQYF
TRBV4-1	many	TRBD2	TRBJ2-5	TGCGCCAGCAGCCAAGTTCTAGCGGGGGGGCCAAAAGAGACCCAGTACTTC	CASSQVLAGGPKETQYF
TRBV12-3/TRBV12-4	.	.	TRBJ1-1	TGTGCCAGCAGACTGGGACCGTCGAACACTGAAGCTTTCTTT	CASRLGPSNTEAFF
TRBV28	many	.	TRBJ2-7	TGTGCCAGCAGTCTCCCCGGGGGAGATTACGAGCAGTACTTC	CASSLPGGDYEQYF
TRBV11-2	once	.	TRBJ1-3	TGTGCCAGCAGCTCCAGCGGGGTCGCTGGAAACACCATATATTTT	CASSSSGVAGNTIYF
TRBV6-2/TRBV6-3	.	.	TRBJ1-1	TGTGCCAGCAGTTACCAAGATTTACTGAACACTGAAGCTTTCTTT	CASSYQDLLNTEAFF
TRBV5-5	many	.	TRBJ2-5	TGTGCCAGCAGCTTGGGGGCAGGAACAGAGACCCAGTACTTC	CASSLGAGTETQYF
TRBV4-1	.	.	TRBJ2-7	TGCGCCAGCAGCCGCCCGGGCAGGTTGCAGTACTTC	CASSRPGRLQYF
TRBV30	.	TRBD1	TRBJ1-2	TGTGCCTGGAGTGTACAGGGGGACTATGGCTACACCTTC	CAWSVQGDYGYTF
TRBV12-3/TRBV12-4	many	.	TRBJ1-5	TGTGCCAGCAATCCCGGTCCCCTCGGGCCCCAGCATTTT	CASNPGPLGPQHF
TRBV6-2/TRBV6-3	many	TRBD1	TRBJ1-2	TGTGCCAGCAGTCCTCCGGGACAGGGCCGCGGCTCTGGCTACACCTTC	CASSPPGQGRGSGYTF
TRBV11-2	many	TRBD1	TRBJ1-2	TGTGCCAGCAGCTTGGGACAGGGTGTTGAGGGCTACACCTTC	CASSLGQGVEGYTF
TRBV12-3/TRBV12-4	many	.	TRBJ2-2	TGTGCCAGCGCAAGGAATCCCGGGGAGCTGTTTTTT	CASARNPGELFF
TRBV7-2	many	TRBD2	TRBJ2-5	TGTGCCAGCAGCCCAGGGGGAAGCGGGGGGGCAGGGGAGACCCAGTACTTC	CASSPGGSGGAGETQYF
TRBV28	many	TRBD1	TRBJ2-5	TGTGCCAGCAGTCCAGCCGACAGGGTTGAGACCCAGTACTTC	CASSPADRVETQYF
TRBV3-1	.	.	TRBJ2-5	TGTGCCAGCAGCCAACTTACCCCAAGGGGGGGCGAATTAGAAGAGACCCAGTACTTC	CASSQLTPRGGELEETQYF
TRBV10-3	few	.	TRBJ1-1	TGTGCCATCAGTGTCCGATTGAACACTGAAGCTTTCTTT	CAISVRLNTEAFF
TRBV6-2/TRBV6-3	.	TRBD1	TRBJ1-6	TGTGCCAGCAGTCCCCTACCCGGGACAGAGTTTCGGATCCCACCCCTCCACTTT	CASSPLPGTEFRIPPLHF
TRBV28	many	.	TRBJ1-1	TGTGCCAGCAGTTTAGAATCAGGGGTTACTGAAGCTTTCTTT	CASSLESGVTEAFF
TRBV24-1	many	TRBD1	TRBJ2-7	TGTGCCACCAGTGACCCTTCGACAGGGGGCTACGAGCAGTACTTC	CATSDPSTGGYEQYF
TRBV29-1	many	TRBD1	TRBJ1-2	TGCAGCGTTCGTCCGGGACAGGGTTTGGAGACCTTC	CSVRPGQGLETF
TRBV2	many	TRBD1	TRBJ2-2	TGTGCCAGCAGGCACCGGGACAGGGGTGCCGGGGAGCTGTTTTTT	CASRHRDRGAGELFF
TRBV2	many	.	TRBJ1-2	TGTGCCAGCAGGGGGGACACCAACTATGGCTACACCTTC	CASRGDTNYGYTF
TRBV2	many	.	TRBJ2-7	TGTGCCAGCAGTTACGACCCGTACGAGCAGTACTTC	CASSYDPYEQYF
TRBV12-3/TRBV12-4	many	TRBD1	TRBJ2-2	TGTGCCAGCAGAGTTTCAGGGACAGGGGTTGCCGGGGAGCTGTTTTTT	CASRVSGTGVAGELFF
TRBV4-2	many	TRBD1	TRBJ1-2	TGTGCCAGCAGCCAACCGGGACAGGGGGCCGAGGGCTACACCTTC	CASSQPGQGAEGYTF
TRBV11-1	many	.	TRBJ1-2	TGTGCCAGCAGCTTAGTCGGTGCGGGCTCGGATGGCTACACCTTC	CASSLVGAGSDGYTF
TRBV19	.	.	TRBJ2-7	TGTGCCAGTAGTGAACCGGGGGATCTATACGAGCAGTACTTC	CASSEPGDLYEQYF
TRBV4-1	many	TRBD2	TRBJ2-7	TGCGCCGGCAGCCAAGTGGGATCGGGGGGCTACGAGCAGTACTTC	CAGSQVGSGGYEQYF
TRBV7-6	many	.	TRBJ1-3	TGTGCCAGCAGCCCTACATCGACCACAGGCGGAAACACCATATATTTT	CASSPTSTTGGNTIYF
TRBV28	many	.	TRBJ1-5	TGTGCCAGCAGTTGGGCAGGGGTGGGCAATCAGCCCCAGCATTTT	CASSWAGVGNQPQHF
TRBV5-6	many	.	TRBJ1-1	TGTGCCAGCAGCTTGGATATCTACCCAGAAGCTTTCTTT	CASSLDIYPEAFF
TRBV18	.	.	TRBJ2-7	TGTGCCAGCTCACCGGGTCCAAGCTGCGAGCAGTACTTC	CASSPGPSCEQYF
TRBV4-1	many	.	TRBJ2-5	TGCGCCAGCAGCCTGCAGATTGGGGGAGATCACGAGACCCAGTACTTC	CASSLQIGGDHETQYF
TRBV19	many	TRBD1	TRBJ1-5	TGTGCCAGTAGTATTCGGACGGGACAGGGGGCTTATAGCAATCAGCCCCAGCATTTT	CASSIRTGQGAYSNQPQHF
TRBV18	many	.	TRBJ1-2	TGTGCCAGCTCACCCACAGCTAACTATGGCTACACCTTC	CASSPTANYGYTF
TRBV9	few	.	TRBJ2-2	TGTGCCAGCAGCGTAGAATCGAACACCGGGGAGCTGTTTTTT	CASSVESNTGELFF